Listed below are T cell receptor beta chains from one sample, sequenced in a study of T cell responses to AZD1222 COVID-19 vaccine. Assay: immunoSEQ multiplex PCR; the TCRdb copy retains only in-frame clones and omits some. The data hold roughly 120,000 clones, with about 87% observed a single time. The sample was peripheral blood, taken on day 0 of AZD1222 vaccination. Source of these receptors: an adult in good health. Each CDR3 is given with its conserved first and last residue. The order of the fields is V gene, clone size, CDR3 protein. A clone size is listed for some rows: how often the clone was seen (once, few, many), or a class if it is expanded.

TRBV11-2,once,CASSLKQGYEQYF
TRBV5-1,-,CASSLDYTGELFF
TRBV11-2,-,CASSLVTGQGTEAFF
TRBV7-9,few,CASSHTQTRNTEAFF
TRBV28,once,CASSQIIGANEQYF
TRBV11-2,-,CASSLGRGRGEKLFF
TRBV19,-,CASSIQTSYEQYF
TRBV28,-,CASNWSGDIEESYNEQFF
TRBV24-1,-,CATSDLGSGPFF
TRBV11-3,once,CASSLGPVWCPCLFYEQYF
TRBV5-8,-,CASSHRFSNTEAFF
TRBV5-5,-,CASSSEGPVNYEQYF
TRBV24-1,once,CATKDRGGTEAFF
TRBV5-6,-,CASTALGGYTF
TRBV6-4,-,CASSGGENSPLHF
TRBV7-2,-,CASSPRTGTEAFF
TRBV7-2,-,CASSFQGNSPLHF
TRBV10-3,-,CAISEPGDYEQYF
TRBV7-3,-,CASSLGLAGYNEQFF
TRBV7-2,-,CASSPRTGLNTEAFF
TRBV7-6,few,CASTGESDTSPYNEQFF
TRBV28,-,CASSPPGTGYQPQHF
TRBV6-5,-,CAAEAESSGNTIYF
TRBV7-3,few,CASSLRRADTQYF
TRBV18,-,CASSPQRDSRNSPLHF
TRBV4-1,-,CASSQGGGRSSYNEQFF
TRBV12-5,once,CASGLGPSTSTGPAYGYTF
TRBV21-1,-,CASSKRVLPGGNYGYTF
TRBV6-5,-,CASSYSEGYIFYEQYF
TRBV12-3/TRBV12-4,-,CASSNGQLQPQHF
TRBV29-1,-,CSVEDLPGRGHQPQHF
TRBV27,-,CASSLRQGGNTEAFF
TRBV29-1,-,CSVEKTAGNTEAFF
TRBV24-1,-,CATSDVPGQGYGYTF
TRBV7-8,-,CASSPKGQSYYEQYF
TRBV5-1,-,CASSLTPGDRTGELFF
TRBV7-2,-,CASSQDRQRGEETQYF
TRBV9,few,CASSPTGGGTNYGYTF
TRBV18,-,CASSPGVRYEQYF
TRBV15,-,CATSRGELGEKLFF
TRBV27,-,CASFTSGGTDTQYF
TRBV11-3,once,CASGVPQRGGFEQYF
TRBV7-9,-,CASSLEGLGEQYF
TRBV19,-,CASSIVGGGAKRYNEQFF
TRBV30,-,CAWSGALNTEAFF
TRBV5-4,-,CASSFYRGQAEAFF
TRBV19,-,CASSTRQGSTDTQYF
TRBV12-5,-,CASGLVLGSGNTIYF
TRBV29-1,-,CSVKGQGDHEQYF
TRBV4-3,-,CASSQEVSWDYGYTF
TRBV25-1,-,CASSEFGVGYEQYF
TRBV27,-,CASSFGLGSNEQFF
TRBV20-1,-,CSAQAAWEQFF